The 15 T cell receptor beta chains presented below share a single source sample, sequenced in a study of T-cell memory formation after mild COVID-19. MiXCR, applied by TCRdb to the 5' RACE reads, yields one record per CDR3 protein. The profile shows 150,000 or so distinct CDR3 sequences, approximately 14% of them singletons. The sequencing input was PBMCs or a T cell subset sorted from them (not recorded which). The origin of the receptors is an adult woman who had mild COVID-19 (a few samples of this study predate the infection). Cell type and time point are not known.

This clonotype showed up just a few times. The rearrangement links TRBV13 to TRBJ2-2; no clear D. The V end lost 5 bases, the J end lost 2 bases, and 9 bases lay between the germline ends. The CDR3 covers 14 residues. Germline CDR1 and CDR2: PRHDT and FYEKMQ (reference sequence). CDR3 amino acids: CASSPRINTGELFF. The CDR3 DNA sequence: TGTGCCAGCAGCCCCCGCATCAACACCGGGGAGCTGTTTTTT.

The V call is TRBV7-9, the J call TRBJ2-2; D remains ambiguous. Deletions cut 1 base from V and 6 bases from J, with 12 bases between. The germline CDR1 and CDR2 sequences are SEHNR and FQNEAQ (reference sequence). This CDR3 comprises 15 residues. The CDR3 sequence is CASSLGRQVSGELFF. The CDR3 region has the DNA TGTGCCAGCAGCTTAGGTCGGCAAGTATCCGGGGAGCTGTTTTTT.

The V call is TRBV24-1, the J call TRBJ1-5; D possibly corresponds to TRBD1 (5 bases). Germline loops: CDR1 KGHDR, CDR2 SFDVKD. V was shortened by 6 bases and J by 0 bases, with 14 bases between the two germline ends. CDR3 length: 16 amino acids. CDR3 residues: CATSFGGLNSNQPQHF. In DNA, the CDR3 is TGTGCCACCAGTTTCGGGGGATTGAATAGCAATCAGCCCCAGCATTTT.

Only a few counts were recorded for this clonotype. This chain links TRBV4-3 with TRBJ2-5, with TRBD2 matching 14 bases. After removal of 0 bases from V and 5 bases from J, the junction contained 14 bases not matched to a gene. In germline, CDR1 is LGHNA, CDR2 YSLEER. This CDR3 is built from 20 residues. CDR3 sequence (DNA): TGCGCCAGCAGCCAAGAAAGGAGCTTGGGACTAGCGGGAGTTCAGGAGACCCAGTACTTC. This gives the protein CASSQERSLGLAGVQETQYF.

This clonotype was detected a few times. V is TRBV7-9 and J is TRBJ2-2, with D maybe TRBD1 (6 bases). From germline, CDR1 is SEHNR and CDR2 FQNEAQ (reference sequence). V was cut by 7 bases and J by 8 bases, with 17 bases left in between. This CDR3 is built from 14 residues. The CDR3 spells CASTDFGQPGELFF. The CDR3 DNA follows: TGTGCCAGCACCGATTTCGGACAGCCAGGGGAGCTGTTTTTT.

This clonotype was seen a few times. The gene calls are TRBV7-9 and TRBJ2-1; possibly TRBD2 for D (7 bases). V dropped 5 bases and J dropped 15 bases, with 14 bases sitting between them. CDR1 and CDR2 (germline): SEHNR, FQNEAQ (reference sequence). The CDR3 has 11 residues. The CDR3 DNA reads TGTGCCAGCAGCGAGGGGGGGGCTACGTTCTTC. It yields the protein CASSEGGATFF.

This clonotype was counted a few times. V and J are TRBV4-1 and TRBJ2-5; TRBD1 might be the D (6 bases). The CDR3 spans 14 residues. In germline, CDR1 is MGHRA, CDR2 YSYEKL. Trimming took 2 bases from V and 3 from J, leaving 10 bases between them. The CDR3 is CASSQRTVEETQYF. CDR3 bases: TGCGCCAGCAGCCAACGGACAGTCGAAGAGACCCAGTACTTC.

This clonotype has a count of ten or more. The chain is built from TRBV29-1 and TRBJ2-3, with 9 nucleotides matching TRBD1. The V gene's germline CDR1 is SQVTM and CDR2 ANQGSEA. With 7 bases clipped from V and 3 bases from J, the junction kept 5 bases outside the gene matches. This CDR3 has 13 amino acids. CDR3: CSAYDRGTDTQYF. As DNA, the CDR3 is TGCAGCGCTTATGACAGGGGGACAGATACGCAGTATTTT.

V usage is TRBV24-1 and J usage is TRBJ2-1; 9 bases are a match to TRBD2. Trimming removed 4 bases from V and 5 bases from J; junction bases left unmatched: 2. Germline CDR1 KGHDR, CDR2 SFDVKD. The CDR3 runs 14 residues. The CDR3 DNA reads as TGTGCCACCAGTGAGGCTAGCGGGAACAATGAGCAGTTCTTC. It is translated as CATSEASGNNEQFF.

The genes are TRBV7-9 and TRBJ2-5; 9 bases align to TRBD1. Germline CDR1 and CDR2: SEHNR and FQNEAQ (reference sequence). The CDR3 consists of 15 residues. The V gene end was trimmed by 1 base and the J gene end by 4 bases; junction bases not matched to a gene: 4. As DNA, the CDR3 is TGTGCCAGCAGCTTAGACAGGGGGCAAGGAGAGACCCAGTACTTC. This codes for CASSLDRGQGETQYF. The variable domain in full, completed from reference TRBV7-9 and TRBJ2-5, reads DTGVSQNPRHKITKRGQNVTFRCDPISEHNRLYWYRQTLGQGPEFLTYFQNEAQLEKSRLLSDRFSAERPKGSFSTLEIQRTEQGDSAMYLCASSLDRGQGETQYFGPGTRLLVL.

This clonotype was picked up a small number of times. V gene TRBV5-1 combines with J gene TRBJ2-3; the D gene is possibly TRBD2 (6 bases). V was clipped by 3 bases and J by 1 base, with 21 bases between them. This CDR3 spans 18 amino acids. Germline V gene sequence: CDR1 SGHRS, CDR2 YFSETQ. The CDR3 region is CASSSDQGVASGTDTQYF. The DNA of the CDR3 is TGCGCCAGCAGCTCCGACCAGGGTGTGGCTAGCGGCACAGATACGCAGTATTTT.

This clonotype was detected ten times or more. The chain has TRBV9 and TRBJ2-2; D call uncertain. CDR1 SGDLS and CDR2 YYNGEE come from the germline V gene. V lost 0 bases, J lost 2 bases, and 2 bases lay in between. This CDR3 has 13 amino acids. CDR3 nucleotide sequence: TGTGCCAGCAGCGTAGGCAACACCGGGGAGCTGTTTTTT. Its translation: CASSVGNTGELFF.

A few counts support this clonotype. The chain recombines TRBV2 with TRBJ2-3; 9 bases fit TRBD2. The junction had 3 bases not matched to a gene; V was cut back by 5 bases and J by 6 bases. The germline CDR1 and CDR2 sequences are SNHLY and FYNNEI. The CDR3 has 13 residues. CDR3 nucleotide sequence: TGTGCCAGCAGTCAGCGGGAGGCGGATACGCAGTATTTT. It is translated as CASSQREADTQYF.

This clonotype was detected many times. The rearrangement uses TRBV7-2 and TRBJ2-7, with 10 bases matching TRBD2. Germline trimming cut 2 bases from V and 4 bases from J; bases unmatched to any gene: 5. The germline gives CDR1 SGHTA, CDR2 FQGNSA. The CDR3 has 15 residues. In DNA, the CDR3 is TGTGCCAGCAGCTTACCCGGGACTAGCGCGTACGAGCAGTACTTC. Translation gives CASSLPGTSAYEQYF.

The CDR3 bases are TGTGCCAGCAGGTTACAGGGGAGTATGGCCGGGGAGCTGTTTTTT. Its translation: CASRLQGSMAGELFF. The V gene is TRBV12-3 or TRBV12-4, the J gene TRBJ2-2; 7 positions agree with TRBD1. The trim removed 6 bases at V and 6 bases at J, leaving 10 bases unmatched. This CDR3 comprises 15 residues.